The clone carrying this T cell receptor beta chain showed up just once. The antigen is undetermined. In germline, CDR1 is MNHNY, CDR2 SVGAGI (reference sequence). V was cut by 0 bases and J by 5 bases, with 7 bases left in between. The CDR3 totals 13 residues. This entry belongs to a study of cytomegalovirus exposure and HLA in healthy donors. Study-wide findings and caveats: CMV serostatus was the only immune exposure information that was available. Based on reports, TCR beta sequences accurately predicted HLA-A and HLA-B alleles for most subjects.

Amplification used 60 Vbeta primers and 13 Jbeta primers. The protocol was immunoSEQ multiplex PCR, while the TCRdb copy is restricted to in-frame clones and leaves out a portion. This sample has roughly 120,000 clones, with roughly 82% found just once. This donor's CMV serostatus went unrecorded. This sequence was found in a human donor in good health. The sequenced material came from PBMCs. The rearrangement links TRBV6-6 to TRBJ1-1, with no clear D. CDR3 protein: CASSYSTRTEAFF. As DNA, the CDR3 is TGTGCCAGCAGTTACTCCACGAGGACTGAAGCTTTCTTT.